These T cell receptor beta chains were read from a single sample in a study of glioma-infiltrating T cells. TCRdb processed the multiplex PCR reads anew with MiXCR; each CDR3 protein has one entry. The sample includes about 380,000 distinct CDR3 sequences, roughly two fifths of them seen just once. Sequenced material: glioma tissue, nonneoplastic brain tissue, or PBMCs (not recorded which). These TCRs come from a human donor with low-grade glioma or glioblastoma, undergoing nonglioma brain surgery, or in good health (not recorded which). Each CDR3 is given with its conserved first and last residue. The D gene is left open where the match is weak. Size values are once, few and many counts, or a class for expanded clones, and some rows have none.

j_gene: TRBJ1-2
abundance: many
d_gene: NA
v_gene: TRBV20-1
CDR3nt: TGCAGTGCTAGGGGGCAAGTCTATGGCTACACCTTC
CDR3aa: CSARGQVYGYTF

j_gene: TRBJ1-6
abundance: NA
d_gene: NA
v_gene: TRBV20-1
CDR3nt: TGCAGTGCTAGAGATCCCAGGGCTGATTCACCCCTCCACTTT
CDR3aa: CSARDPRADSPLHF

j_gene: TRBJ1-5
abundance: NA
d_gene: NA
v_gene: TRBV6-6
CDR3nt: TGTGCCAGCAGCTTAGCCCACACGGGAGTCAATCAGCCCCAGCATTTT
CDR3aa: CASSLAHTGVNQPQHF

j_gene: TRBJ1-1
abundance: many
d_gene: TRBD1
v_gene: TRBV6-1
CDR3nt: TGTGCCAGCAGTGACCTGGACAGGGGTGACACTGAAGCTTTCTTT
CDR3aa: CASSDLDRGDTEAFF

j_gene: TRBJ2-1
abundance: few
d_gene: NA
v_gene: TRBV20-1
CDR3nt: TGCAGTGCTAGGGGGGATAAAGGGTCCTACAATGAGCAGTTCTTC
CDR3aa: CSARGDKGSYNEQFF

j_gene: TRBJ1-1
abundance: NA
d_gene: TRBD1
v_gene: TRBV30
CDR3nt: TGTGCCTGGACCTCAGAACGACAGGGGAACACTGAAGTTTTCTTT
CDR3aa: CAWTSERQGNTEVFF

j_gene: TRBJ2-1
abundance: NA
d_gene: TRBD2
v_gene: TRBV7-2
CDR3nt: TGTGCCAGCAGCTTAGCGCGGGGCCTAGCGGGAGGGTACAATGAGCAGTTCTTC
CDR3aa: CASSLARGLAGGYNEQFF

j_gene: TRBJ2-7
abundance: few
d_gene: TRBD1
v_gene: TRBV10-3
CDR3nt: TGTGCCATCAGCATGGGACAGATGTACGAGCAGTACTTC
CDR3aa: CAISMGQMYEQYF

j_gene: TRBJ2-7
abundance: NA
d_gene: TRBD2
v_gene: TRBV18
CDR3nt: TGTGCCAGCTCACCATTGGGACTAGCGCAAAGCTCCTACGAGCAGTACTTC
CDR3aa: CASSPLGLAQSSYEQYF

j_gene: TRBJ1-2
abundance: many
d_gene: TRBD1
v_gene: TRBV27
CDR3nt: TGTGCCAGCAGTCCCCTGGACAGGGAAAACTATGGCTACACCTTC
CDR3aa: CASSPLDRENYGYTF

j_gene: TRBJ2-7
abundance: NA
d_gene: NA
v_gene: TRBV4-2
CDR3nt: TGTGCCAGCAGCCAAGATATCGGTCTAGACGTCTCCTACGAGCAGTACTTC
CDR3aa: CASSQDIGLDVSYEQYF

j_gene: TRBJ2-7
abundance: NA
d_gene: TRBD2
v_gene: TRBV19
CDR3nt: TGTGCCAGTAGTGCCGGGACCGCGGGGGCCTACGAGCAGTACTTC
CDR3aa: CASSAGTAGAYEQYF

j_gene: TRBJ2-7
abundance: NA
d_gene: TRBD1
v_gene: TRBV6-1
CDR3nt: TGTGCCAGCAGACCGGACAGGGGATTCTCCTACGAGCAGTACTTC
CDR3aa: CASRPDRGFSYEQYF

j_gene: TRBJ2-3
abundance: few
d_gene: NA
v_gene: TRBV20-1
CDR3nt: TGCAGTGCCCACATGCCTAGCACAGATACGCAGTATTTT
CDR3aa: CSAHMPSTDTQYF

j_gene: TRBJ2-7
abundance: many
d_gene: TRBD2
v_gene: TRBV6-2/TRBV6-3
CDR3nt: TGTGCCAGCGCGAGGCGGGAGAACGACGAGCAGTACTTC
CDR3aa: CASARRENDEQYF

j_gene: TRBJ2-7
abundance: NA
d_gene: NA
v_gene: TRBV4-1
CDR3nt: TGCGCCAGCAGCCAAAACGAGGGAAGGACCTACGAGCAGTACTTC
CDR3aa: CASSQNEGRTYEQYF

j_gene: TRBJ1-1
abundance: NA
d_gene: NA
v_gene: TRBV10-3
CDR3nt: TGTGCCATCAGTCCTACAGGGAACACTGAAGCTTTCTTT
CDR3aa: CAISPTGNTEAFF

j_gene: TRBJ2-1
abundance: few
d_gene: TRBD2
v_gene: TRBV4-1
CDR3nt: TGCGCCAGCAGCCAAGGGGGACTAGATAGCAATGAGCAGTTCTTC
CDR3aa: CASSQGGLDSNEQFF

j_gene: TRBJ2-1
abundance: few
d_gene: TRBD2
v_gene: TRBV24-1
CDR3nt: TGTGCCACCAGTGGACTAGCGGGAGAGGGTGAGCAGTTCTTC
CDR3aa: CATSGLAGEGEQFF

j_gene: TRBJ2-1
abundance: NA
d_gene: NA
v_gene: TRBV4-2
CDR3nt: TGTGCCAGCAGCCAAGGGGGTTTAAGTGTCTTCCACAATGAGCAGTTCTTC
CDR3aa: CASSQGGLSVFHNEQFF

j_gene: TRBJ2-7
abundance: many
d_gene: TRBD1
v_gene: TRBV27
CDR3nt: TGTGCCAGCAGTACAGGGGGCTACGAGCAGTACTTC
CDR3aa: CASSTGGYEQYF

j_gene: TRBJ1-4
abundance: NA
d_gene: TRBD1
v_gene: TRBV28
CDR3nt: TGTGCCAGCAGTTCAACCGGACAGGGTGGCGAAAAACTGTTTTTT
CDR3aa: CASSSTGQGGEKLFF

j_gene: TRBJ1-2
abundance: few
d_gene: NA
v_gene: TRBV4-2
CDR3nt: TGTGCCAGCAGCCAAGGAATACAGGGAAACTATGGCTACACCTTC
CDR3aa: CASSQGIQGNYGYTF

j_gene: TRBJ1-1
abundance: few
d_gene: NA
v_gene: TRBV7-2
CDR3nt: TGTGCCAGCAGACCATCGGTGGGTAACACTGAAGCTTTCTTT
CDR3aa: CASRPSVGNTEAFF

j_gene: TRBJ1-2
abundance: many
d_gene: NA
v_gene: TRBV27
CDR3nt: TGTGCCAGCAGCTTTAGGGCAGTGAACTATGGCTACACCTTC
CDR3aa: CASSFRAVNYGYTF

j_gene: TRBJ1-2
abundance: few
d_gene: NA
v_gene: TRBV7-6
CDR3nt: TGTGCCAGCAGCTTTGGGCCGGACTTCTATGGCTACACCTTC
CDR3aa: CASSFGPDFYGYTF

j_gene: TRBJ1-5
abundance: once
d_gene: NA
v_gene: TRBV4-1
CDR3nt: TGCGCCAGCAACCAAGGTTTGGGACGGTATAGCAATCAGCCCCAGCATTTT
CDR3aa: CASNQGLGRYSNQPQHF

j_gene: TRBJ2-7
abundance: NA
d_gene: TRBD1
v_gene: TRBV27
CDR3nt: TGTGCCAGCAGTTCCGGGACAGTTAGCTCCTACGAGCAGCACTTC
CDR3aa: CASSSGTVSSYEQHF

j_gene: TRBJ2-1
abundance: many
d_gene: TRBD2
v_gene: TRBV20-1
CDR3nt: TGCAGTGCTAGACTAGCGGGACCCTACAATGAGCAGTTCTTC
CDR3aa: CSARLAGPYNEQFF

j_gene: TRBJ2-5
abundance: NA
d_gene: TRBD1
v_gene: TRBV6-1
CDR3nt: TGTGCCAGCAGCCCCACTCCGGACAGGCTAAGGGCCCAGTACTTC
CDR3aa: CASSPTPDRLRAQYF

j_gene: TRBJ2-7
abundance: NA
d_gene: NA
v_gene: TRBV28
CDR3nt: TGTGCCAGCAGCCCCCCGGCCTCCGGCTACGAGCAGTACTTC
CDR3aa: CASSPPASGYEQYF

j_gene: TRBJ1-6
abundance: NA
d_gene: TRBD1
v_gene: TRBV20-1
CDR3nt: TGCAGTGCTAGAGCAGCAGGGGGATATAATTCACCCCTCCACTTT
CDR3aa: CSARAAGGYNSPLHF

j_gene: TRBJ2-7
abundance: NA
d_gene: TRBD2
v_gene: TRBV20-1
CDR3nt: TGCAGTGCTAGAGGGGGAGGGGAGTCCTACGAGCAGTGCTTC
CDR3aa: CSARGGGESYEQCF

j_gene: TRBJ2-2
abundance: NA
d_gene: NA
v_gene: TRBV29-1
CDR3nt: TGCAGCGGCCTTTTGGAGGTGAACACCGGGGAGCTGTTTTTT
CDR3aa: CSGLLEVNTGELFF

j_gene: TRBJ2-7
abundance: few
d_gene: NA
v_gene: TRBV28
CDR3nt: TGTGCCAGCAGTCCAGCCGGGACACCGGGGTTTAAACAGTACTTC
CDR3aa: CASSPAGTPGFKQYF

j_gene: TRBJ1-6
abundance: NA
d_gene: NA
v_gene: TRBV7-2
CDR3nt: TGTGCCAGCAGCTTCGCTCAGTGTGATTCACCCCTCCACTTT
CDR3aa: CASSFAQCDSPLHF

j_gene: TRBJ1-1
abundance: few
d_gene: NA
v_gene: TRBV5-1
CDR3nt: TGCGCCAGCGGTGCGGGGGCTAACACTGAAGCTTTCTTT
CDR3aa: CASGAGANTEAFF

j_gene: TRBJ2-7
abundance: NA
d_gene: NA
v_gene: TRBV18
CDR3nt: TGTGCCAGCTCACCACCTGACAGGACCTACGAGCAGTACTTC
CDR3aa: CASSPPDRTYEQYF

j_gene: TRBJ1-1
abundance: many
d_gene: NA
v_gene: TRBV6-5
CDR3nt: TGTGCCAGCAGTTACGTACTCGGGGGTCACGATCCGATGAACACTGAAGCTTTCTTT
CDR3aa: CASSYVLGGHDPMNTEAFF

j_gene: TRBJ2-7
abundance: NA
d_gene: NA
v_gene: TRBV28
CDR3nt: TGTGCCGGCAGACCTGGGGGCAGGGGCTCGATCGAGCAGTACTTC
CDR3aa: CAGRPGGRGSIEQYF